A selection of T cell receptor beta chains follows, all from one sample in a study of vaccination and CD4 T cells after COVID-19. One entry per CDR3 protein results from TCRdb running MiXCR on the PCR reads. The repertoire holds around 6,400 distinct CDR3 sequences, with approximately 42% as singletons. These TCRs are of unknown antigen specificity. Specimen: CD4+ T cells from blood, cultured in vitro. Source of these receptors: a human donor who had recovered from COVID-19. Each CDR3 is given with its conserved first and last residue. Each record gives: CDR3 DNA, CDR3 protein, V gene, J gene, D gene, clone size. A D gene is named only where the DNA matches it firmly. Some rows mark clone size as missing; the rest say once, few, many or name a class of expanded clone.

DNA: TGTGCCAGTAGGGAACAGGGGAGGAGCGGGAACACTGAAGCTTTCTTT
CDR3: CASREQGRSGNTEAFF
V: TRBV19
J: TRBJ1-1
D: TRBD1
size: few

DNA: TGTGCCAGCAGTGAATCGTGGCCGCCGCGGTGGGAGACCCAGTACTTC
CDR3: CASSESWPPRWETQYF
V: TRBV2
J: TRBJ2-5
D: NA
size: NA

DNA: TGTGCCAGTAGGACATCCAAAGGGGGAAGGGGCACTGAAGCTTTCTTT
CDR3: CASRTSKGGRGTEAFF
V: TRBV19
J: TRBJ1-1
D: NA
size: NA

DNA: TGCAGATCGTCTGGGAACACTGAAGCTTTCTTT
CDR3: CRSSGNTEAFF
V: TRBV20-1
J: TRBJ1-1
D: NA
size: NA

DNA: TGTGCCAGCAGCTCCGACGCCTCCTACAATGAGCAGTTCTTC
CDR3: CASSSDASYNEQFF
V: TRBV7-3
J: TRBJ2-1
D: NA
size: few

DNA: TGTGCCACCAGTGATTTTGGGACAGGGGGGTCCGGGCCCCAGTACTTC
CDR3: CATSDFGTGGSGPQYF
V: TRBV24-1
J: TRBJ2-5
D: TRBD1
size: NA

DNA: TGTGCCAGCAGCGCCAACAGGGTTTCGGAGGGCTACACCTTC
CDR3: CASSANRVSEGYTF
V: TRBV6-1
J: TRBJ1-2
D: NA
size: few

DNA: TGCAGTGCTAGATGGCTAAGGACATCTAACTATGGCTACACCTTC
CDR3: CSARWLRTSNYGYTF
V: TRBV20-1
J: TRBJ1-2
D: NA
size: few

DNA: TGCGCCAGCAGCTTGGGAGGGGGGGCCTTTACGGAGCAGTACTTC
CDR3: CASSLGGGAFTEQYF
V: TRBV5-1
J: TRBJ2-7
D: NA
size: NA

DNA: TGTGCCAGCAGCATAGCCGGGACCAACTATGGCTACACCTTC
CDR3: CASSIAGTNYGYTF
V: TRBV11-2
J: TRBJ1-2
D: NA
size: NA

DNA: TGTGCCAGCAGTGAACGCGGGGCATATAATTCACCCCTCCACTTT
CDR3: CASSERGAYNSPLHF
V: TRBV25-1
J: TRBJ1-6
D: NA
size: NA

DNA: TGTGCCAGCAGCCATGACTACGCACGCACAGATACGCAGTATTTT
CDR3: CASSHDYARTDTQYF
V: TRBV6-2/TRBV6-3
J: TRBJ2-3
D: NA
size: NA

DNA: TGCAGTGCTAGAGAGAGTTCCCTTAGAAACTATGGCTACACCTTC
CDR3: CSARESSLRNYGYTF
V: TRBV20-1
J: TRBJ1-2
D: NA
size: few

DNA: TGTGCCACCAGCAGAGTTAGCGGGGGGGCCCAGGATACGCAGTATTTT
CDR3: CATSRVSGGAQDTQYF
V: TRBV15
J: TRBJ2-3
D: TRBD2
size: few

DNA: TGCAGTCTGGGACAGGTTAATGAAAAACTGTTTTTT
CDR3: CSLGQVNEKLFF
V: TRBV20-1
J: TRBJ1-4
D: TRBD1
size: NA

DNA: TGTGCCAGCAGCTTGAAGACAGGGGTCGACGGTCAGCCCCAGCATTTT
CDR3: CASSLKTGVDGQPQHF
V: TRBV5-8
J: TRBJ1-5
D: TRBD1
size: NA

DNA: TGTGCCAGCAGCCCGAGCGGACAGGGGGGCTTCGAGACCCAGTACTTC
CDR3: CASSPSGQGGFETQYF
V: TRBV7-2
J: TRBJ2-5
D: TRBD1
size: few